These 5 T cell receptor beta chains share one sample of origin, sequenced in a study of early T cells in non-severe SARS-CoV-2 infection. MiXCR, run by TCRdb on the 5' RACE reads, gives a single entry per CDR3 protein. The sample has about 38,000 distinct CDR3 sequences; 3.5% to 5% are singletons. Sequencing used whole blood. The receptor set was obtained from an adult who was a healthcare worker with PCR-confirmed SARS-CoV-2 infection or an uninfected control (not recorded which).

This clonotype showed up many times. This sequence joins TRBV12-3 or TRBV12-4 and TRBJ1-5; tentatively, D is TRBD1 (6 bases). The CDR3 runs 12 residues. Trimming took 5 bases from V and 7 from J, leaving 9 bases between them. Here the CDR3 reads CASSGGRQPQHF. For the CDR3, the DNA is TGTGCCAGCAGTGGGGGGCGCCAGCCCCAGCATTTT.

This clonotype occurred many times. This chain uses TRBV5-6 with TRBJ2-2; D is undetermined. V was clipped by 4 bases and J by 1 base, with 11 bases between them. This CDR3 region has 15 residues. Germline V gene lookup returns CDR1 SGHDT and CDR2 YYEEEE. CDR3 sequence: CASSIPDKNTGELFF. The CDR3 coding sequence is TGTGCCAGCAGCATTCCCGACAAGAACACCGGGGAGCTGTTTTTT.

This clonotype was counted ten times or more. The chain uses TRBV6-6 and TRBJ1-1, with D perhaps matching TRBD1 (5 bases). The V gene's germline CDR1 is MNHNY and CDR2 SVGAGI (reference sequence). The CDR3 spans 16 residues. Trimming took off 2 bases at V and 4 bases at J, with 17 bases between the two ends. The CDR3: CASSYGAGLRVTEAFF. CDR3 nucleotide sequence: TGTGCCAGCAGTTACGGGGCAGGCCTAAGGGTCACTGAAGCTTTCTTT.

This clonotype was found many times. The V and J genes are TRBV7-2 and TRBJ2-7; D unclear. V lost 1 base and J lost 2, with 9 bases in between. The CDR3 sequence is 14 residues long. Germline CDR1 and CDR2: SGHTA and FQGNSA. CDR3: CASSLVSGAYEQYF. Written as DNA, the CDR3 is TGTGCCAGCAGCTTAGTGTCTGGGGCCTACGAGCAGTACTTC. The complete variable domain, with remaining parts taken from reference TRBV7-2 and TRBJ2-7, reads GAGVSQSPSNKVTEKGKDVELRCDPISGHTALYWYRQSLGQGLEFLIYFQGNSAPDKSGLPSDRFSAERTGGSVSTLTIQRTQQEDSAVYLCASSLVSGAYEQYFGPGTRLTVT.

The chain links TRBV15 to TRBJ1-3; D is uncertain. The V gene lost 1 base and the J gene lost 0 bases, with 13 bases spanning the gap. The CDR3 has 17 residues. Germline V CDR1 and CDR2: LNHNV, YYDKDF (reference sequence). The CDR3 sequence: CATSRGPSESSGNTIYF. Here the CDR3 DNA reads TGTGCCACCAGCAGAGGCCCCAGCGAGAGCTCTGGAAACACCATATATTTT.